This T cell receptor beta chain was sequenced for a study of blood T cells in healthy people across ages (dated by TCRdb to about 2015). Background on the whole study: In model experiments, template switching captured about one uniquely barcoded TCR beta cDNA molecule for every two T cells. The donors were split into four age groups: young (average about 16 years), middle-aged (roughly 42), aged (62) and long-lived (approximately 80). Using deep sequencing normalized with unique cDNA molecular identifiers, the study measured how TCR beta repertoire diversity changes with age. The study analyzed two additional independent replicas of 1 million unique cDNA reads from the same blood draw for two donors, one aged 18 to 30 and one aged 80 or older. To avoid experimental bias, donors of different ages were distributed randomly across sequencing lanes. The investigation overall reported the following: Observed TCR beta diversity per million T cells fell roughly linearly with age, and a significant reduction was already apparent by age roughly 40. Compared with the aged group, the long-lived group had more naive CD4+ T cells, fewer expanded clones and increased TCR diversity, suggesting age selection. Total diversity estimates from one million sequenced T cells were considered lower bounds and underestimates. The percentage of naive T cells measured by flow cytometry correlated strongly with observed TCR beta diversity. Donor CMV infection status was unknown, potentially confounding age-related changes in expanded clonotypes. Conclusive comparison of naive and antigen-experienced compartments was prevented by the profiling of bulk unsorted PBMCs.

Donors were 40 or so systemically healthy Caucasian individuals from Russia aged roughly 6 to 100 years. Each donor gave about 9.2 milliliters of peripheral blood, drawn into EDTA-treated Vacutainer tubes. Ficoll-Paque density-gradient centrifugation was used to isolate PBMCs, with at least 7 million per sample. Total RNA was extracted from PBMCs with Trizol reagent, with at least 5 micrograms obtained per sample. Naive CD45RAhigh/CD27high T cell percentages were measured by flow cytometry on a PBMC aliquot from every donor. About this clonotype itself: Its antigen is not yet known. The sample holds no much larger clone one base away, and base qualities are not on file.

The method was 5' RACE. Sequenced using an Illumina HiSeq 2500. A second PCR of about 7 to 12 cycles was run with a J-beta primer mix and a sample-barcoded 5' primer. Each TCR beta cDNA molecule received a unique molecular identifier from a template-switch 5' adaptor carrying 12 random nucleotides. Each sample yielded at least 2.5 million CDR3-containing paired-end reads. All of the RNA was converted into first-strand cDNA using the Mint cDNA synthesis kit, with a TRBC-specific oligonucleotide serving as the primer. After uracil-DNA glycosylase treatment, a first 18-cycle PCR used universal primers M1SS and BC2_uni_R on all cDNA. Per the source publication's procedure: For normalization, 1 million high-quality reads, each with a distinct molecular identifier, were randomly selected from each sample. Reads with shared molecular identifiers were discarded instead of being binned into consensus sequences. MiTCR, with a Q25 quality threshold and the strictest error-elimination algorithm, was used for CDR3 identification, clonotype clustering and error correction. A nonparametric unseen species model with Euler transformation was used to estimate a lower bound on total TCR beta diversity. The public sequencing data were trimmed at Q25 with fastp and processed into clonotypes with MiXCR by TCRdb, which kept only in-frame beta chains. Each record represents a unique CDR3 protein, reported with the most common genes and DNA among its rows. The authors' filters were not applied to this entry. The sample includes about 1.5 million distinct CDR3 sequences, with about 43% observed a single time. Clones ranked in the top ten supply approximately 7.9% of the sample.

CDR1 and CDR2 (MDHEN, SYDVKM) derive from the germline V gene. V loses 5 bases at its end and J loses 7 bases; junction bases beyond the gene matches: 12. CDR3 length: 16 amino acids, cysteine to phenylalanine. The read is trimmed to its CDR3 DNA, 48 bases read in frame from base 1. This TCR was sampled from a woman younger than 30 in good health. The source material was blood. The chain is made from TRBV28 and TRBJ2-7; TRBD2 matches 12 bases in the middle. Here the CDR3 is given as CASSPLLAGGRNEQYF. In nucleotides, the sequence is TGTGCCAGCAGTCCCCTACTAGCGGGGGGACGGAATGAGCAGTACTTC.